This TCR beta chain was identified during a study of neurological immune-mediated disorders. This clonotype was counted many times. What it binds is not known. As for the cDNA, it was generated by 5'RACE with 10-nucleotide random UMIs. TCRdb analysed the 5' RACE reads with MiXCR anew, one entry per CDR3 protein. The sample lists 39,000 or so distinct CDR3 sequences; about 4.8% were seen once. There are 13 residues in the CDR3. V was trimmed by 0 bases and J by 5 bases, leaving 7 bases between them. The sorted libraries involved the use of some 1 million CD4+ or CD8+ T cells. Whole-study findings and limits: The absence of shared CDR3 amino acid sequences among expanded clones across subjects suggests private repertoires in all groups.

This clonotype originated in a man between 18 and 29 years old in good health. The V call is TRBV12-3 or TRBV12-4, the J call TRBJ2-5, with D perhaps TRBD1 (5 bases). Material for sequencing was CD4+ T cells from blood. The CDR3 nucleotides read TGTGCCAGCAGTTTAGCGTACAGGGAGACCCAGTACTTC. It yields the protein CASSLAYRETQYF.